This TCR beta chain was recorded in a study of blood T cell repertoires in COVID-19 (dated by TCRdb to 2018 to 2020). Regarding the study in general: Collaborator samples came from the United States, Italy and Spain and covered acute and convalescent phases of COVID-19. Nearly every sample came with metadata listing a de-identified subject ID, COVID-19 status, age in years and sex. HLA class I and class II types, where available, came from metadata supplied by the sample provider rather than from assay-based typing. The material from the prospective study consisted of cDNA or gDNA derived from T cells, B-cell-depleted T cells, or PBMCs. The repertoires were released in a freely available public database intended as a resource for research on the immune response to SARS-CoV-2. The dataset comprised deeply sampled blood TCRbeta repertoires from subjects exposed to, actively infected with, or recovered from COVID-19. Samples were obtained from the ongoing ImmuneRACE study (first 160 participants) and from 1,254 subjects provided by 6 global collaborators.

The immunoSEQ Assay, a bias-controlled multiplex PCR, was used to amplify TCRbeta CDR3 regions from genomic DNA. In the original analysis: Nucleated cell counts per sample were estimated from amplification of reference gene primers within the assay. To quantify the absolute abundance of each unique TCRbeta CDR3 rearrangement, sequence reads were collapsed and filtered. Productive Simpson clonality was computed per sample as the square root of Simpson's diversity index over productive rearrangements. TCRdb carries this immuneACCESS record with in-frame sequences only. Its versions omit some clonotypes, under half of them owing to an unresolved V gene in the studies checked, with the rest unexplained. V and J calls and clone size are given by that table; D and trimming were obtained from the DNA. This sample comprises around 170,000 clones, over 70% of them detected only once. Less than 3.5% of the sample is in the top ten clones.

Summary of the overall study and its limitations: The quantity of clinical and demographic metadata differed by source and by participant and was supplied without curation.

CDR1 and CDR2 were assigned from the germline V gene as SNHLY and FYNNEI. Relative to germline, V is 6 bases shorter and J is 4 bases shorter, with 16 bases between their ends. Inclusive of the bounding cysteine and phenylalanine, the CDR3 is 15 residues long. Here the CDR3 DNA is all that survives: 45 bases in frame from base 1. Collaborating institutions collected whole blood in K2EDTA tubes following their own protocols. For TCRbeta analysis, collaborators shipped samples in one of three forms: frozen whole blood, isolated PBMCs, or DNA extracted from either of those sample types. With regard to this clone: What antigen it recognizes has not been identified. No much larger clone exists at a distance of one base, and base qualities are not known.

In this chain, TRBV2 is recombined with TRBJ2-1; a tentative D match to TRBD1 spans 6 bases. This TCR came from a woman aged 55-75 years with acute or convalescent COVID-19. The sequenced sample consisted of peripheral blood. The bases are TGTGCCAGCAGCCCCCTATCGGGGACATACAATGAGCAGTTCTTC. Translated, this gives CASSPLSGTYNEQFF.